Below are 25 T cell receptor beta chains sequenced from a single sample in a study of T cell responses to AZD1222 COVID-19 vaccine. Generated by immunoSEQ multiplex PCR, the TCRdb table keeps only in-frame clones and is missing some. The sample includes about 130,000 clones, about nine tenths seen only once; the top ten take 1.9%. The material was peripheral blood, obtained 28 days after the second AZD1222 dose. These receptors came from an adult who received the AZD1222 COVID-19 vaccine.

The CDR3 DNA reads TGTGCCAGCAGTCTCCACGGGGCGGCCAAAAACATTCAGTACTTC. It yields the protein CASSLHGAAKNIQYF. The J gene is TRBJ2-4, the V gene TRBV2; D tentatively reads TRBD1 or TRBD2 (5 bases each). This CDR3 has 15 amino acids. V shed 5 bases and J shed 1 base, with 12 bases lying between them. Germline V gene lookup returns CDR1 SNHLY and CDR2 FYNNEI.

V usage is TRBV11-3 and J usage is TRBJ1-2; no firm D call. The germline V gene encodes CDR1 SGHNT and CDR2 YENEEA. Trimming took off 0 bases at V and 7 bases at J, with 9 bases between the two ends. The CDR3 contains 13 residues. The CDR3 reads CASSLEQLSGYTF. The CDR3 DNA sequence: TGTGCCAGCAGCTTAGAACAGCTCTCTGGCTACACCTTC.

V is TRBV11-2 and J is TRBJ2-7, with D possibly being TRBD1 or TRBD2 (6 bases each). Trimming cost V 5 bases and J 0 bases, with 17 bases left between them. The germline V gene has CDR1 SGHAT and CDR2 FQNNGV. The CDR3 loop spans 16 amino acids. CDR3 loop: CASSPLGGTSSYEQYF. CDR3 coding DNA: TGTGCCAGCAGCCCCCTAGGGGGGACCTCCTCCTACGAGCAGTACTTC.

This rearrangement joins TRBV6-5 to TRBJ1-2; a weak D match, TRBD1 (5 bases). Trimming left V 0 bases short and J 5 bases short, with 16 bases between. Germline assignment: CDR1 MNHEY and CDR2 SVGAGI. The CDR3 loop spans 16 amino acids. CDR3 sequence (DNA): TGTGCCAGCAGTTACTCCATAGGGCGAGGGGTTTATGGCTACACCTTC. Amino acid sequence: CASSYSIGRGVYGYTF.

This chain joins TRBV30 and TRBJ1-4; D is unclear. This CDR3 is 12 amino acids long. Germline values: CDR1 GTSNPN, CDR2 SVGIG (reference sequence). Trimming removed 4 bases from V and 7 bases from J, with 10 bases in between. The chain's CDR3 is CAWTTSGEKLFF. CDR3 DNA: TGTGCCTGGACGACAAGCGGTGAAAAACTGTTTTTT.

V usage is TRBV24-1 and J usage is TRBJ2-1; D is possibly TRBD2 (5 bases). The CDR3 consists of 13 residues. The V gene's germline CDR1 is KGHDR and CDR2 SFDVKD. With 4 bases removed from V and 4 bases from J, the gap between germline ends came to 7 bases. The CDR3 nucleotides are TGTGCCACCAGTGACTGGGAGTACAATGAGCAGTTCTTC. Translation: CATSDWEYNEQFF.

The chain uses TRBV30 and TRBJ2-1; TRBD1 agrees at 7 bases. The V and J ends lost 7 bases and 7 bases, in that order; junction bases with no gene match: 7. Germline loops: CDR1 GTSNPN, CDR2 SVGIG (reference sequence). CDR3 length equals 12 residues. The CDR3 DNA reads TGTGCCTCCCTGTCACAGGGGAATGAGCAGTTCTTC. This codes for CASLSQGNEQFF.

This rearrangement joins TRBV10-3 to TRBJ2-3; the match to TRBD2 covers 12 bases. V lost 1 base and J lost 1; bases outside the gene matches: 0. From germline, CDR1 is ENHRY and CDR2 SYGVKD. The CDR3 spans 16 residues. The DNA for the CDR3 is TGTGCCATCAGTGAGTGGACTAGCGGGGGCACAGATACGCAGTATTTT. It codes for CAISEWTSGGTDTQYF.

This clone was seen only a few times. V gene TRBV3-1 (or the pseudogene TRBV3-2) combines with J gene TRBJ1-3, with a possible D match to TRBD1 (6 bases). The CDR3 length is 15 residues. V lost 3 bases to trimming and J lost 0 bases, with 9 bases between them. The germline V gene encodes CDR1 LGHDT and CDR2 YNNKEL (reference sequence). CDR3 bases: TGTGCCAGCAGCCAGACAGGAAACTCTGGAAACACCATATATTTT. Amino acid sequence: CASSQTGNSGNTIYF.

The rearrangement joins TRBV4-2 to TRBJ2-5; D gene uncertain. CDR3 size: 14 residues. V lost 0 bases to trimming and J lost 4 bases, with 9 bases between them. Germline V lookup: CDR1 LGHNA, CDR2 YNFKEQ. In DNA form, the CDR3 reads TGTGCCAGCAGCCAAGATAGGTCCGGAGAGACCCAGTACTTC. Its protein product is CASSQDRSGETQYF.

This clone has just one count. The CDR3 DNA reads TGTGCCAGTACCGACGGAGACTCCAACACTGAAGCTTTCTTT. It is translated as CASTDGDSNTEAFF. This chain uses TRBV19 with TRBJ1-1; no definite D call. V gave up 7 bases and J gave up 2 bases, with 14 bases separating them. The CDR3 loop spans 14 amino acids. Germline assignment: CDR1 LNHDA and CDR2 SQIVND (reference sequence).

The J gene is TRBJ1-4, the V gene TRBV4-1; 7 bases agree with TRBD1. Trimming at V came to 1 base and at J to 12 bases, leaving 5 bases not matched to a gene. This CDR3 contains 13 residues. In germline, CDR1 is MGHRA, CDR2 YSYEKL. In nucleotides, the CDR3 is TGCGCCAGCAGCCAAGTGGGCAGGGGGGAACTGTTTTTT. It translates to CASSQVGRGELFF.

The J gene is TRBJ1-2, the V gene TRBV4-1; possible D gene TRBD1, 5 bases. The CDR3 loop spans 14 amino acids. V was cut by 4 bases and J by 4 bases, with 13 bases left in between. Germline V gives CDR1 MGHRA, CDR2 YSYEKL. The CDR3 DNA follows: TGCGCCAGCAGCCCCCCCACAGGCACCTATGGCTACACCTTC. Protein sequence: CASSPPTGTYGYTF.

This clone was counted once. The chain recombines TRBV11-2 with TRBJ2-3; 9 bases agree with TRBD2. Per germline, CDR1 SGHAT and CDR2 FQNNGV. The ends lost 5 bases at V and 1 base at J; junction bases unmatched: 10. CDR3 size: 17 residues. CDR3 DNA sequence: TGTGCCAGCAGCATTCCCCGAGCGGGAGGACGCACAGATACGCAGTATTTT. This translates into CASSIPRAGGRTDTQYF.

The chain couples TRBV2 to TRBJ1-1, with a weak D call TRBD1 (6 bases). Deletions cut 2 bases from V and 6 bases from J, with 13 bases between. CDR1 is SNHLY and CDR2 is FYNNEI in the germline V gene. The CDR3 totals 14 residues. CDR3: CASSETQTGPEAFF. The DNA of the CDR3 is TGTGCCAGCAGTGAAACCCAGACAGGCCCTGAAGCTTTCTTT. Supplemented by reference TRBV2 and TRBJ1-1, the full variable domain reads EPEVTQTPSHQVTQMGQEVILRCVPISNHLYFYWYRQILGQKVEFLVSFYNNEISEKSEIFDDQFSVERPDGSNFTLKIRSTKLEDSAMYFCASSETQTGPEAFFGQGTRLTVV.

The chain is built from TRBV7-9 and TRBJ1-1; 9 nucleotides align to TRBD1. The ends lost 7 bases at V and 5 bases at J; junction bases unmatched: 8. CDR1 is SEHNR, CDR2 FQNEAQ, per germline (reference sequence). The CDR3 runs 14 residues. DNA of the CDR3: TGTGCCAGCACCCGAGACAGGGGGTTGACTGAAGCTTTCTTT. It codes for CASTRDRGLTEAFF.

CDR3 amino acids: CASLSLREGGCQETQYF. In DNA, the CDR3 is TGTGCCAGCCTTTCTCTAAGGGAGGGAGGCTGCCAAGAGACCCAGTACTTC. V is TRBV3-1 (or the pseudogene TRBV3-2) and J is TRBJ2-5; 7 nucleotides match TRBD2. V lost 8 bases and J lost 1; bases outside the gene matches: 16. The CDR3 runs 17 residues. Looked up from germline, CDR1 is LGHDT and CDR2 is YNNKEL (reference sequence).

The V gene is TRBV6-2 or TRBV6-3, the J gene TRBJ2-7; TRBD1 matches at 8 bases. The CDR3 has 15 amino acids. CDR1 is MNHEY, CDR2 SVGEGT, per germline. The V and J ends lost 2 bases and 2 bases, in that order; junction bases with no gene match: 5. CDR3: CASSYQGAATYEQYF. CDR3 DNA: TGTGCCAGCAGTTACCAGGGGGCAGCCACCTACGAGCAGTACTTC.

This clone was observed a single time. V and J are TRBV19 and TRBJ1-5, with 8 bases fitting TRBD1. The CDR3 runs 15 residues. Germline CDR1 reads LNHDA; CDR2 reads SQIVND (reference sequence). V gave up 7 bases and J gave up 2 bases; unmatched junction bases: 7. Here the CDR3 DNA reads TGTGCCAGTACCCCACAGGGGGAAGGCAATCAGCCCCAGCATTTT. Translating it yields CASTPQGEGNQPQHF.

The V gene is TRBV19, the J gene TRBJ1-1; perhaps TRBD1 as D (5 bases). V lost 5 bases and J 10 bases, leaving 14 bases between the germline ends. Germline CDR1 is LNHDA and CDR2 is SQIVND (reference sequence). The CDR3 length is 12 residues. CDR3 in amino acids: CASSPQGGGAFF. The DNA for the CDR3 is TGTGCCAGTAGTCCCCAGGGTGGAGGAGCTTTCTTT.

The chain links TRBV7-3 to TRBJ2-2, with 11 positions matching TRBD2. V trimming: 0 bases; J trimming: 4 bases; junction bases outside the gene matches: 1. Germline CDR1 reads SGHTA; CDR2 reads FQGTGA. The CDR3 runs to 16 residues. CDR3 coding DNA: TGTGCCAGCAGCTTAACCGGGACTAGCGGCACCGGGGAGCTGTTTTTT. Protein sequence: CASSLTGTSGTGELFF.

The genes are TRBV6-2 or TRBV6-3 and TRBJ1-6; maybe TRBD1 (6 bases). The CDR3 extends over 15 amino acids. Trimming cost V 5 bases and J 7 bases, with 15 bases left between them. Germline loops: CDR1 MNHEY, CDR2 SVGEGT. The CDR3 sequence: CASSRVRTANSPLHF. CDR3 nucleotides: TGTGCCAGCAGTCGAGTCCGGACAGCGAATTCACCCCTCCACTTT.

The chain couples TRBV3-1 (or the pseudogene TRBV3-2) to TRBJ2-3; D possibly uses TRBD1 or TRBD2 (5 bases each). This CDR3 has 14 amino acids. V was trimmed by 5 bases and J by 2 bases, leaving 11 bases between them. Germline V gene lookup returns CDR1 LGHDT and CDR2 YNNKEL (reference sequence). The CDR3 loop is CASSDGANTDTQYF. The CDR3 bases are TGTGCCAGCAGCGACGGGGCAAACACAGATACGCAGTATTTT.

The CDR3 nucleotides read TGTGCCAGTAGTATAGATCTGGGTAGGGGGTATTGGTTCTTC. Its protein product is CASSIDLGRGYWFF. The chain is built from TRBV19 and TRBJ2-1, with D tentatively TRBD1 (6 bases). Per germline, CDR1 LNHDA and CDR2 SQIVND (reference sequence). The CDR3 runs 14 residues. Trimming cost V 0 bases and J 15 bases, with 18 bases left between them. Together with reference TRBV19 and TRBJ2-1, the CDR3 gives the full variable domain: DGGITQSPKYLFRKEGQNVTLSCEQNLNHDAMYWYRQDPGQGLRLIYYSQIVNDFQKGDIAEGYSVSREKKESFPLTVTSAQKNPTAFYLCASSIDLGRGYWFFGPGTRLTVL.

The sample holds many counts of this clone. The rearrangement uses TRBV19 and TRBJ1-5; D gene uncertain. Germline loops: CDR1 LNHDA, CDR2 SQIVND (reference sequence). The length of the CDR3 is 14 residues. Trimming removed 1 base from V and 6 bases from J, with 10 bases in between. The CDR3: CASSIALESQPQHF. For the CDR3, the DNA is TGTGCCAGTAGTATAGCCCTCGAGAGTCAGCCCCAGCATTTT.